This T cell receptor (beta chain) was identified in a study of early T cells in non-severe SARS-CoV-2 infection. TCRdb used MiXCR to reprocess the 5' RACE reads, holding one entry per CDR3 protein. The sample carries about 36,000 distinct CDR3 sequences, roughly 6.8% recorded once. Trimming cost V 7 bases and J 3 bases, with 11 bases left between them. The germline gives CDR1 MNHNS, CDR2 SASEGT. This CDR3 has 13 residues. The sequence was collected from an adult who was a healthcare worker with PCR-confirmed SARS-CoV-2 infection or an uninfected control (not recorded which). V usage is TRBV6-1 and J usage is TRBJ2-3, with D possibly called TRBD1 or TRBD2 (5 bases each). The specimen was whole blood, collected at baseline. The CDR3 is CASTRGETDTQYF. In nucleotides, the CDR3 is TGTGCCAGCACCAGAGGGGAAACAGATACGCAGTATTTT.